These 24 T cell receptor beta chains were sequenced from one sample in a study of blood T cells in healthy people across ages. Alongside a J-beta primer mix, a sample-barcoded 5' primer served in a second PCR lasting roughly 6 to 11 cycles. TCRdb independently ran MiXCR on the 5' RACE reads; one entry per CDR3 protein. Of 1.5 million to 2 million distinct CDR3 sequences in the sample, more than 35% are singletons; the top ten hold about 21%. The sequenced sample was blood. The receptors here all came from a human donor in good health.

The chain employs TRBV7-3 and TRBJ2-6, with D tentatively TRBD1 (6 bases). Germline V gene sequence: CDR1 SGHTA, CDR2 FQGTGA. The CDR3 sequence is 17 residues long. Deletions cut 4 bases from V and 2 bases from J, with 15 bases between. CDR3 region: CASSSVTQGPGANVLTF. Written as DNA, the CDR3 is TGTGCCAGCAGCTCAGTCACACAGGGTCCTGGGGCCAACGTCCTGACTTTC.

The chain links TRBV29-1 to TRBJ2-1; D tentatively reads TRBD1 or TRBD2 (5 bases each). CDR1 and CDR2 (germline): SQVTM, ANQGSEA. This CDR3 comprises 15 residues. V was pared by 2 bases and J by 5 bases, with 16 bases between. CDR3 DNA sequence: TGCAGCGTTGAATTCGGGGCAGGCTTCGACAATGAGCAGTTCTTC. This codes for CSVEFGAGFDNEQFF.

The chain carries TRBV10-3 and TRBJ2-3; 14 bases align to TRBD2. With V trimmed by 0 bases and J by 5 bases, 7 bases remained unmatched. CDR1 is ENHRY, CDR2 SYGVKD, per germline. This CDR3 is built from 18 residues. The CDR3 nucleotides are TGTGCCATCAGTGAGTCTGGACTAGCGGGGGGCCCTAGAGATACGCAGTATTTT. Residues: CAISESGLAGGPRDTQYF.

This clonotype was detected only a few times. This chain uses TRBV9 with TRBJ1-1; D perhaps matches TRBD1 (6 bases). The CDR3 spans 14 residues. Germline CDR1 is SGDLS and CDR2 is YYNGEE. Trimming removed 4 bases from V and 4 bases from J, with 14 bases in between. The CDR3 protein is CASSPRPRGTEAFF. CDR3 bases: TGTGCCAGCAGCCCCCGACCCAGGGGCACTGAAGCTTTCTTT.

This clonotype turned up a few times. The chain links TRBV13 to TRBJ2-3; 8 bases are a match to TRBD1. Germline CDR1 PRHDT, CDR2 FYEKMQ (reference sequence). V lost 4 bases and J lost 6; bases outside the gene matches: 12. The CDR3 totals 16 residues. The CDR3 spells CASSSLGQGSYDTQYF. The CDR3 DNA sequence: TGTGCCAGCAGCTCCCTCGGACAGGGATCGTACGATACGCAGTATTTT.

The chain has TRBV9 and TRBJ1-1, with no clear D. Per the germline V gene, CDR1 is SGDLS and CDR2 is YYNGEE. The CDR3 is made up of 15 amino acids. V lost 0 bases to trimming and J lost 2 bases, with 11 bases between them. CDR3 region: CASSVVRGLNTEAFF. The CDR3 DNA reads as TGTGCCAGCAGCGTAGTGCGGGGTTTAAACACTGAAGCTTTCTTT.

The chain recombines TRBV29-1 with TRBJ2-3; TRBD2 matches 7 bases. Germline assignment: CDR1 SQVTM and CDR2 ANQGSEA. The junction had 3 bases not matched to a gene; V was cut back by 4 bases and J by 5 bases. The CDR3 covers 12 residues. This chain's CDR3 is CSVATSQDTQYF. The CDR3 DNA follows: TGCAGCGTTGCGACTAGCCAAGATACGCAGTATTTT.

This clonotype was counted many times. The chain has TRBV12-3 or TRBV12-4 and TRBJ2-3; D gene unclear. V was trimmed by 3 bases and J by 5 bases, leaving 6 bases between them. The CDR3 runs to 12 residues. CDR3 sequence (DNA): TGTGCCAGCAGTTTTTTGGGAGATACGCAGTATTTT. This gives the protein CASSFLGDTQYF.

V usage is TRBV7-3 and J usage is TRBJ2-6, with 9 bases fitting TRBD1. The V gene's germline CDR1 is SGHTA and CDR2 FQGTGA. CDR3 length: 19 amino acids. Unmatched junction bases numbered 8, after V lost 1 base and J lost 1 base. CDR3 protein: CASSLRGQGTLSGANVLTF. The CDR3 DNA reads TGTGCCAGCAGCTTAAGAGGACAGGGGACTCTTTCTGGGGCCAACGTCCTGACTTTC.

This clonotype has ten or more counts. V and J are TRBV7-2 and TRBJ2-7, with 9 positions matching TRBD2. This CDR3 contains 14 residues. V was pared by 3 bases and J by 2 bases, with 2 bases of the junction left unmatched. Germline assignment: CDR1 SGHTA and CDR2 FQGNSA. The CDR3 region has the DNA TGTGCCAGCAGCTTGGGCGGGGGGGCCTACGAGCAGTACTTC. Translation: CASSLGGGAYEQYF.

This clonotype was recorded a few times. The genes are TRBV7-2 and TRBJ2-1; D is undetermined. V lost 6 bases and J lost 7, with 13 bases in between. The CDR3 runs to 13 residues. The germline V gene has CDR1 SGHTA and CDR2 FQGNSA. For the CDR3, the DNA is TGTGCCAGCAGGACATTTCAGGCAAATGAGCAGTTCTTC. Residues: CASRTFQANEQFF.

This clonotype has just a few counts. V and J are TRBV7-2 and TRBJ2-5, with 8 bases that match TRBD2. After removal of 8 bases from V and 4 bases from J, the junction contained 15 bases not matched to a gene. The CDR3 has 16 residues. Germline-derived CDR1 and CDR2 are SGHTA and FQGNSA. The chain's CDR3 is CASARGWRGEVETQYF. The CDR3 DNA follows: TGTGCCAGCGCTCGGGGGTGGCGGGGGGAAGTAGAGACCCAGTACTTC.

The chain joins TRBV6-2 or TRBV6-3 to TRBJ2-5; 11 positions agree with TRBD2. The J call may be incorrect, as the DNA end agrees better with TRBJ2-7. CDR3 length: 16 amino acids. Germline V gene lookup returns CDR1 MNHEY and CDR2 SVGEGT. CDR3 in amino acids: CASSYSRTSGHYEQYF. For the CDR3, the DNA is TGTGCCAGCAGTTATTCGAGGACTAGCGGGCACTACGAGCAGTACTTC.

This clonotype came up a few times. The V call is TRBV4-1, the J call TRBJ2-5; 7 bases match TRBD2. Germline V gene lookup returns CDR1 MGHRA and CDR2 YSYEKL. V was pared by 4 bases and J by 4 bases, with 12 bases of the junction left unmatched. This CDR3 comprises 16 residues. Written as DNA, the CDR3 is TGCGCCAGCAGCCGTGGGCTAGCGGAGGGCCCAGAGACCCAGTACTTC. Translating gives CASSRGLAEGPETQYF.

The CDR3, as DNA: TGTGCCAGTAGCCGCCGAGCGGGGGATTGGACAGATACGCAGTATTTT. It translates to CASSRRAGDWTDTQYF. The chain couples TRBV19 to TRBJ2-3; 8 bases align to TRBD2. The CDR3 runs to 16 residues. Per germline, CDR1 LNHDA and CDR2 SQIVND (reference sequence). Losses at the gene ends were 6 bases for V and 3 bases for J; bases not matched to a gene: 11.

The rearrangement links TRBV20-1 to TRBJ1-2; 8 bases fit TRBD1. Germline assignment: CDR1 DFQATT and CDR2 SNEGSKA (reference sequence). With 3 bases clipped from V and 4 bases from J, the junction kept 4 bases outside the gene matches. This CDR3 is built from 13 residues. CDR3 bases: TGCAGTGCTAGGGATACAGGGGGCTATGGCTACACCTTC. It encodes CSARDTGGYGYTF.

The chain links TRBV29-1 to TRBJ2-5; 7 nucleotides line up with TRBD1. CDR1 is SQVTM, CDR2 ANQGSEA, per germline. This CDR3 is built from 14 residues. The trim removed 4 bases at V and 2 bases at J, leaving 7 bases unmatched. Written as DNA, the CDR3 is TGCAGCGTTGGGGAGACGACAGGGCAAGAGACCCAGTACTTC. Translating gives CSVGETTGQETQYF.

The gene calls are TRBV2 and TRBJ1-1; D is possibly TRBD1 (6 bases). Trimming cost V 6 bases and J 4 bases, with 15 bases left between them. This CDR3 is built from 14 residues. Germline CDR1 reads SNHLY; CDR2 reads FYNNEI. This chain's CDR3 is CASRGGQSTTEAFF. The CDR3 DNA reads as TGTGCCAGCAGGGGTGGACAGTCGACCACTGAAGCTTTCTTT.

In this sample, this clonotype turned up once. The CDR3 here is CASSLEGPGWGHNEQFF. DNA of the CDR3: TGTGCCAGCAGCTTGGAGGGTCCAGGGTGGGGGCACAATGAGCAGTTCTTC. The chain links TRBV5-5 to TRBJ2-1; D possibly corresponds to TRBD1 (6 bases). The CDR3 contains 17 residues. Looked up from germline, CDR1 is SGHKS and CDR2 is YYEKEE (reference sequence). V lost 0 bases and J 5 bases, leaving 18 bases between the germline ends.

This chain uses TRBV15 with TRBJ1-5; TRBD1 agrees at 7 bases. Germline V lookup: CDR1 LNHNV, CDR2 YYDKDF (reference sequence). The CDR3 spans 17 residues. Losses at the gene ends were 4 bases for V and 0 bases for J; bases not matched to a gene: 9. This CDR3 reads CATSNRGKLDSNQPQHF. The CDR3 DNA sequence: TGTGCCACCAGCAACAGGGGAAAACTGGATAGCAATCAGCCCCAGCATTTT.

As for this clonotype: A read error may account for a junction end that differs from germline. V gene TRBV2 combines with J gene TRBJ2-7, with TRBD2 as a possible D gene (7 bases). Germline CDR1 SNHLY, CDR2 FYNNEI. There are 15 residues in the CDR3. The CDR3 nucleotides read TGTGTCAGCAGCCGCTGGGCGGGGGCTGCCTACGAGCAGTACTTC. It specifies CVSSRWAGAAYEQYF.

This sequence joins TRBV20-1 and TRBJ2-1; TRBD2 matches 7 bases. Germline loops: CDR1 DFQATT, CDR2 SNEGSKA (reference sequence). The CDR3 sequence is 13 residues long. Trimming took 6 bases from V and 6 from J; bases not matched to a gene: 8. Here the CDR3 DNA reads TGCAGTGCCCCTAGGGAGGGAGGCAATGAGCAGTTCTTC. Amino acid sequence: CSAPREGGNEQFF.

This chain joins TRBV27 and TRBJ2-3; TRBD1 matches at 7 bases. This CDR3 contains 14 residues. With V trimmed by 7 bases and J by 4 bases, 8 bases remained unmatched. CDR1 is MNHEY, CDR2 SMNVEV, per germline (reference sequence). The CDR3 nucleotides read TGTGCCAGCACAACAGGGGTTTATGCAGATACGCAGTATTTT. It encodes CASTTGVYADTQYF.

In this sample, this clonotype turned up many times. This chain links TRBV20-1 with TRBJ2-7, with no clear D. Deletions cut 0 bases from V and 1 base from J, with 16 bases between. CDR1 DFQATT and CDR2 SNEGSKA come from the germline V gene (reference sequence). This CDR3 has 16 amino acids. The CDR3 region is CSARDGSGGFSYEQYF. As DNA, the CDR3 is TGCAGTGCTAGAGATGGGTCAGGTGGCTTTTCCTACGAGCAGTACTTC.